One TCR beta chain is described in this entry. Its antigen remains unknown. The sample belongs to a study of identical twins. All donors were healthy Caucasians. Study observations and caveats: Analyses based on zero insertions could be partly confounded by invariant MAIT and iNKT cells. Out-of-frame alpha sequences common to twins exhibited an excess of low generation probability. Insertions were reduced in abundant cord blood beta clonotypes but not in memory repertoires.

TCRdb called the 5' RACE reads again in MiXCR, with one record for every CDR3 protein. The sample records about 700,000 distinct CDR3 sequences, around 6% being singletons. This TCR derives from a man younger than 35 in good health. Material for sequencing was naive T cells sorted from blood.

Written as DNA, the CDR3 is TGCGCCAGCAGCGCCACTAGCGGGTACACCGGGGAGCTGTTTTTT. Translation: CASSATSGYTGELFF. The chain joins TRBV5-1 to TRBJ2-2; 9 bases match TRBD2. The CDR3 is made up of 15 amino acids. Losses at the gene ends were 4 bases for V and 3 bases for J; bases not matched to a gene: 4. The V gene's germline CDR1 is SGHRS and CDR2 YFSETQ.